Following are 25 T cell receptor beta chains from one sample sequenced in a study of cytomegalovirus exposure and HLA in healthy donors. The repertoire was sequenced with immunoSEQ multiplex PCR; TCRdb's copy has only in-frame clones and lacks some. This table holds around 350,000 clones, around 86% found once. Source material: PBMCs. These receptors were collected from a woman aged 18-29 years in good health and CMV-seronegative.

The chain recombines TRBV5-1 with TRBJ2-1, with a tentative D call TRBD1 (6 bases). The CDR3 runs 17 residues. Germline V gene sequence: CDR1 SGHRS, CDR2 YFSETQ. Trimming left V 2 bases short and J 2 bases short, with 17 bases between. CDR3 sequence: CASSLYNRANTYNEQFF. In nucleotides, the CDR3 is TGCGCCAGCAGCTTATACAACAGGGCCAATACCTACAATGAGCAGTTCTTC.

This chain links TRBV5-1 with TRBJ2-5, with TRBD2 matching 12 bases. There are 15 residues in the CDR3. V lost 4 bases to trimming and J lost 5 bases; unmatched junction nucleotides: 6. Germline V gives CDR1 SGHRS, CDR2 YFSETQ. The CDR3 nucleotides read TGCGCCAGCAGCACCGGACTAGCGGGGAGGGAGACCCAGTACTTC. Amino acid sequence: CASSTGLAGRETQYF.

Only one count was recorded for this clone. The chain has TRBV28 and TRBJ1-2; D is unresolved. The V end was cut by 7 bases, the J end by 6 bases, with 12 bases between. CDR3 size: 12 residues. Germline-derived CDR1 and CDR2 are MDHEN and SYDVKM. The CDR3 coding sequence is TGTGCCAGCACGGTAGCTCTCCATGGCTACACCTTC. This codes for CASTVALHGYTF.

The rearrangement joins TRBV5-1 to TRBJ2-7; 9 nucleotides align to TRBD1. The V gene end was trimmed by 7 bases and the J gene end by 4 bases; junction bases not matched to a gene: 9. The CDR3 sequence is 14 residues long. Germline V gives CDR1 SGHRS, CDR2 YFSETQ. CDR3 coding DNA: TGCGCCAGCCGGCCGAGGGACAGGGAGTACGAGCAGTACTTC. Residues: CASRPRDREYEQYF. The whole variable domain, filled in from reference TRBV5-1 and TRBJ2-7, reads KAGVTQTPRYLIKTRGQQVTLSCSPISGHRSVSWYQQTPGQGLQFLFEYFSETQRNKGNFPGRFSGRQFSNSRSEMNVSTLELGDSALYLCASRPRDREYEQYFGPGTRLTVT.

The CDR3 coding sequence is TGTGCCATCAGTGAGTACGAGCAGACCCAGTACTTC. This sequence encodes CAISEYEQTQYF. The V and J genes are TRBV10-3 and TRBJ2-5; D call uncertain. The CDR3 length is 12 residues. The germline V gene encodes CDR1 ENHRY and CDR2 SYGVKD. Trimming pared 1 base from V and 6 bases from J, leaving 6 bases between.

This clone was detected only a few times. The J gene is TRBJ2-1, the V gene TRBV10-3; D possibly corresponds to TRBD1 (6 bases). Trimming left V 2 bases short and J 8 bases short, with 16 bases between. CDR3 length equals 15 residues. Germline loops: CDR1 ENHRY, CDR2 SYGVKD. The CDR3 reads CAISEIGDTLYEQFF. The CDR3 nucleotides read TGTGCCATCAGTGAGATCGGGGACACTCTCTATGAGCAGTTCTTC.

The rearrangement links TRBV28 to TRBJ2-2, with 10 bases aligning to TRBD2. The CDR3 covers 17 residues. Trimming removed 7 bases from V and 5 bases from J; junction bases left unmatched: 13. Germline V gene sequence: CDR1 MDHEN, CDR2 SYDVKM. The CDR3 loop reads CASTSGSGGAWTGELFF. The CDR3 DNA sequence: TGTGCCAGCACCAGCGGCAGCGGGGGGGCATGGACCGGGGAGCTGTTTTTT.

J is TRBJ2-7 and V is TRBV7-8; 7 bases map to TRBD2. Per the germline V gene, CDR1 is SGHVS and CDR2 is FQNEAQ. The trim removed 5 bases at V and 5 bases at J, leaving 18 bases unmatched. The CDR3 is 17 amino acids. The CDR3 DNA is TGTGCCAGCAGCCCACCCCTTTCTGCGGGAGTGCAGAACGAGCAGTACTTC. Its protein product is CASSPPLSAGVQNEQYF.

The chain joins TRBV30 to TRBJ2-6; the D gene is possibly TRBD1 (6 bases). V lost 3 bases to trimming and J lost 2 bases, with 11 bases between them. Germline CDR1 GTSNPN, CDR2 SVGIG (reference sequence). The CDR3 loop spans 15 amino acids. CDR3 bases: TGTGCCTGGAGAAACTACAGGGCTGGGGCCAACGTCCTGACTTTC. Amino acids: CAWRNYRAGANVLTF.

The chain is built from TRBV7-9 and TRBJ2-3; 11 nucleotides align to TRBD2. Germline V gene sequence: CDR1 SEHNR, CDR2 FQNEAQ (reference sequence). The V and J ends lost 6 bases and 2 bases, in that order; junction bases with no gene match: 7. This CDR3 contains 16 residues. Written as DNA, the CDR3 is TGTGCCAGCAGGTCTACTAGCGGGGGAATCACAGATACGCAGTATTTT. Amino acid sequence: CASRSTSGGITDTQYF. Full variable domain (rest looked up from reference TRBV7-9 and TRBJ2-3): DTGVSQNPRHKITKRGQNVTFRCDPISEHNRLYWYRQTLGQGPEFLTYFQNEAQLEKSRLLSDRFSAERPKGSFSTLEIQRTEQGDSAMYLCASRSTSGGITDTQYFGPGTRLTVL.

The chain carries TRBV10-1 and TRBJ1-2; perhaps TRBD1 as D (6 bases). The CDR3 contains 16 residues. CDR1 and CDR2 (germline): WNHNN, SYGVQD (reference sequence). Between the trimmed V and J ends, which lost 8 bases and 1 base, there was a span of 20 bases. The CDR3 spells CASAEEGVDFNYGYTF. Here the CDR3 DNA reads TGCGCCAGCGCGGAAGAGGGGGTGGACTTTAACTATGGCTACACCTTC.

V and J are TRBV27 and TRBJ1-5; D perhaps matches TRBD1 (6 bases). In germline, CDR1 is MNHEY, CDR2 SMNVEV (reference sequence). The V end lost 7 bases, the J end lost 7 bases, and 17 bases lay between the germline ends. The CDR3 totals 14 residues. CDR3 loop: CASMRAGGRQPQHF. Written as DNA, the CDR3 is TGTGCCAGCATGAGAGCGGGGGGCAGGCAGCCCCAGCATTTT.

The rearrangement links TRBV27 to TRBJ2-7; D is unclear. CDR1 is MNHEY, CDR2 SMNVEV, per germline (reference sequence). This CDR3 has 14 residues. Trimming shortened V by 5 bases and J by 2 bases, and 13 bases separated the two germline ends. Here the CDR3 DNA reads TGTGCCAGCAGTCCTATAACCACTACCTACGAGCAGTACTTC. Translating gives CASSPITTTYEQYF.

This clone was seen repeatedly, ten times or more. The rearrangement joins TRBV5-6 to TRBJ2-7; a possible D gene is TRBD2 (6 bases). Germline V gene lookup returns CDR1 SGHDT and CDR2 YYEEEE. The CDR3 extends over 14 amino acids. V dropped 1 base and J dropped 7 bases, with 15 bases sitting between them. The CDR3: CASSLFQGGVEQYF. The CDR3 bases are TGTGCCAGCAGCTTGTTTCAGGGCGGGGTAGAGCAGTACTTC.

This chain uses TRBV27 with TRBJ2-1, with D maybe TRBD1 (6 bases). The germline V gene has CDR1 MNHEY and CDR2 SMNVEV (reference sequence). There are 16 residues in the CDR3. V lost 0 bases and J 9 bases, leaving 18 bases between the germline ends. The CDR3 spells CASSLSWTRGKVEQFF. For the CDR3, the DNA is TGTGCCAGCAGTTTATCGTGGACCAGGGGAAAGGTTGAGCAGTTCTTC.

The CDR3 DNA follows: TGTGCCAGTAGTATAGATCGCAGAGACACCTACGAGCAGTACTTC. Residues: CASSIDRRDTYEQYF. The chain links TRBV19 to TRBJ2-7; no clear D gene. The ends were cut back, 0 bases at V and 2 bases at J, with 11 bases in the middle. Germline values: CDR1 LNHDA, CDR2 SQIVND (reference sequence). The CDR3 totals 15 residues. Based on the CDR3 plus reference TRBV19 and TRBJ2-7, the full variable domain is DGGITQSPKYLFRKEGQNVTLSCEQNLNHDAMYWYRQDPGQGLRLIYYSQIVNDFQKGDIAEGYSVSREKKESFPLTVTSAQKNPTAFYLCASSIDRRDTYEQYFGPGTRLTVT.

The chain joins TRBV25-1 to TRBJ2-2; 9 bases are a match to TRBD2. CDR1 is MGHDK, CDR2 SYGVNS, per germline. The CDR3 totals 17 residues. V lost 4 bases and J lost 1; bases outside the gene matches: 7. The CDR3 spells CASSVAGVSRNTGELFF. CDR3 DNA: TGTGCCAGCAGTGTAGCGGGAGTATCGAGGAACACCGGGGAGCTGTTTTTT.

The chain links TRBV12-1 to TRBJ2-5; the table gives TRBD1 as D, unverified against the DNA. TRBV12-1 is given as a pseudogene. The CDR3 sequence is 16 residues long. The CDR3 sequence is CASSFGRWGSQETQYF. CDR3 nucleotide sequence: TGTGCCAGCAGCTTTGGACGGTGGGGCTCCCAAGAGACCCAGTACTTC.

This clone was observed a single time. This chain uses TRBV29-1 with TRBJ2-7; 12 nucleotides match TRBD1. CDR1 and CDR2 (germline): SQVTM, ANQGSEA. Trimming took 7 bases from V and 5 from J; bases not matched to a gene: 6. The CDR3 is made up of 13 amino acids. The CDR3 DNA sequence: TGCAGCGCTCGGGACAGGGGGCGCGACGAGCAGTACTTC. Amino acids: CSARDRGRDEQYF.

The chain joins TRBV28 to TRBJ2-7, with 9 bases that match TRBD1. CDR1 is MDHEN, CDR2 SYDVKM, per germline. The J segment lost 2 bases and the V segment lost 4 bases, leaving 9 bases of the junction unmatched. The CDR3 loop spans 16 amino acids. CDR3 sequence reads: CASSSFGQGKAYEQYF. DNA for the CDR3: TGTGCCAGCAGTTCCTTCGGACAGGGGAAAGCCTACGAGCAGTACTTC. Using reference TRBV28 and TRBJ2-7 for the parts outside the CDR3, the full variable domain is DVKVTQSSRYLVKRTGEKVFLECVQDMDHENMFWYRQDPGLGLRLIYFSYDVKMKEKGDIPEGYSVSREKKERFSLILESASTNQTSMYLCASSSFGQGKAYEQYFGPGTRLTVT.

The V call is TRBV6-1, the J call TRBJ1-1; TRBD1 is a possible D gene (5 bases). This CDR3 region has 14 residues. V was pared by 0 bases and J by 3 bases, with 8 bases between. Germline V gives CDR1 MNHNS, CDR2 SASEGT. CDR3 sequence: CASSEAPGYTEAFF. In nucleotides, the CDR3 is TGTGCCAGCAGTGAAGCGCCAGGGTACACTGAAGCTTTCTTT.

Here the CDR3 reads CASSDGGRAYEQYF. CDR3 nucleotide sequence: TGCGCCAGCAGTGACGGCGGGAGGGCTTACGAGCAGTACTTC. V usage is TRBV10-1 and J usage is TRBJ2-7, with 9 bases lining up with TRBD2. Germline values: CDR1 WNHNN, CDR2 SYGVQD (reference sequence). The CDR3 is made up of 14 amino acids. Trimming cost V 3 bases and J 4 bases; bases outside gene matches: 4.

This chain connects TRBV10-3 to TRBJ2-7, with 7 bases aligning to TRBD1. Germline-derived CDR1 and CDR2 are ENHRY and SYGVKD. V gave up 3 bases and J gave up 2 bases; unmatched junction bases: 7. CDR3 size: 15 residues. Here the CDR3 reads CAISDSTGKTYEQYF. The CDR3 nucleotides are TGTGCCATCAGTGATTCGACAGGGAAAACCTACGAGCAGTACTTC.

A note on this clone: Other nucleotide sequences from this sample produce the same CDR3. The chain recombines TRBV27 with TRBJ2-3; 13 nucleotides line up with TRBD2. V gave up 6 bases and J gave up 3 bases; unmatched junction bases: 3. Per the germline V gene, CDR1 is MNHEY and CDR2 is SMNVEV (reference sequence). This CDR3 has 15 residues. The CDR3 region has the DNA TGTGCCAGCAGGACGGGACTAGCGGGAACAGATACGCAGTATTTT. This codes for CASRTGLAGTDTQYF.

This chain connects TRBV28 to TRBJ2-1; 14 nucleotides match TRBD2. CDR3 size: 15 residues. V dropped 8 bases and J dropped 7; count of bases not matched to a gene: 7. The germline V gene has CDR1 MDHEN and CDR2 SYDVKM. CDR3 residues: CASSSRTSGRNEQFF. CDR3 bases: TGTGCCAGCTCCTCAAGGACTAGCGGGAGGAATGAGCAGTTCTTC.